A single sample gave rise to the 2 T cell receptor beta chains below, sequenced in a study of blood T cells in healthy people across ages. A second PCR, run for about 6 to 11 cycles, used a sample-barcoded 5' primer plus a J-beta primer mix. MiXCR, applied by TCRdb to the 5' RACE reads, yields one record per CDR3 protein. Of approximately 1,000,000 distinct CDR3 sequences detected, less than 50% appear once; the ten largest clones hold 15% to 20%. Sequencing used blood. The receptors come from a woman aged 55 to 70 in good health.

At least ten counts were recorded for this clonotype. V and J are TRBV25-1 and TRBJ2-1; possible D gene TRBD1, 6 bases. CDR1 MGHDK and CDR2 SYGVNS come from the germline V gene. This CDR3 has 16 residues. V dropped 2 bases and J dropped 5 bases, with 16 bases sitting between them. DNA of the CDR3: TGTGCCAGCAGTGAAAGGGGGTCGGGAAAGAACAATGAGCAGTTCTTC. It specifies CASSERGSGKNNEQFF.

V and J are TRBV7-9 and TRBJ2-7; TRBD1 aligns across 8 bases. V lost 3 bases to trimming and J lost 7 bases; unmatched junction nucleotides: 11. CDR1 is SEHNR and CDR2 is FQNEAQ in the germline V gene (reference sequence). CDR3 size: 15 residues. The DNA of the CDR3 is TGTGCCAGCAGCTTCAGTGGACAGGGCCCAGAGGAGCAGTACTTC. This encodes CASSFSGQGPEEQYF.